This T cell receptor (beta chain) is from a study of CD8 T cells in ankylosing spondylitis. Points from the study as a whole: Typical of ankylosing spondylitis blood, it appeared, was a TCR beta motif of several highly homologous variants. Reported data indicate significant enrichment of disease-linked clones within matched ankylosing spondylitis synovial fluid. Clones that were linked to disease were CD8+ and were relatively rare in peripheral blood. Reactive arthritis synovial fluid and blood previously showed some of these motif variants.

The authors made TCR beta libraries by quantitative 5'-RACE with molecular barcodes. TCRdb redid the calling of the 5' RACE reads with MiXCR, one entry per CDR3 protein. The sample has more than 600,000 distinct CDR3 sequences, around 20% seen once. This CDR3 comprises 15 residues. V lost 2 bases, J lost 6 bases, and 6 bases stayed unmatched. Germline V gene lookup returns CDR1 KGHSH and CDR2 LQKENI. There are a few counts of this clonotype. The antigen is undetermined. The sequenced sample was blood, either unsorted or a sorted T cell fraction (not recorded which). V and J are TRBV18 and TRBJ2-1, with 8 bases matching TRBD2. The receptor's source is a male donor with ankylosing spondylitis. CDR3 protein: CASSPGTSSGNEQFF. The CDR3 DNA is TGTGCCAGCTCACCAGGGACTAGTAGTGGCAATGAGCAGTTCTTC.